This T cell receptor (beta chain) was found in a study of T-cell memory formation after mild COVID-19. Study as a whole: TCR clusters largely stayed donor specific.

Germline CDR1 is SGDLS and CDR2 is YYNGEE. V lost 0 bases and J lost 5; bases outside the gene matches: 4. This CDR3 comprises 14 residues. TCR alpha and TCR beta cDNA libraries carrying sample barcodes and UMIs were produced by 5'RACE using constant-segment primers. TCRdb processed the 5' RACE reads anew with MiXCR; each CDR3 protein has one entry. The data contain some 300,000 distinct CDR3 sequences, 20% to 25% of them seen just once; the ten biggest clones take up approximately 22%. As to this clonotype: The antigen remains unidentified.

General study findings and limits: Within pre-infection memory, some responding clones were found, suggesting cross-reactive memory joined. CD4/CD8 balance characterized clones contracting day 15 to 85, and CD4+ skew characterized later expanders.

The sequence was collected from a man between 18 and 35 years old who had mild COVID-19 (a few samples of this study predate the infection). Cell type and time point are not known. The chain carries TRBV9 and TRBJ2-5; 7 positions match TRBD1. Sequenced: PBMCs or a T cell subset sorted from them (not recorded which). The CDR3 spells CASSVDRGRETQYF. For the CDR3, the DNA is TGTGCCAGCAGCGTAGACAGGGGCCGGGAGACCCAGTACTTC.